This record looks at one TCR beta chain sequence and its context. Its target is unknown. Reverse transcribing all isolated RNA meant expressed TCRB transcripts were sequenced. Some clones are missing from TCRdb's copy, which holds only in-frame ones; the method was immunoSEQ multiplex PCR. The profile covers hundreds of thousands of clones, with roughly an eighth appearing a single time and 0.035% to 0.04% taken by the ten largest. The sample originates from a study of beta chain features in type 1 diabetes. Overall study findings and caveats: Moderate but significant shortening of TCRB CDR3s was recorded in all four CD4+ subsets from Type 1 diabetes patients.

Trimming at V came to 2 bases and at J to 0 bases, leaving 5 bases not matched to a gene. This CDR3 region has 16 residues. Germline CDR1 reads SGHNT; CDR2 reads YYREEE (reference sequence). This chain links TRBV5-4 with TRBJ2-5, with 9 positions matching TRBD2. This clonotype originated in a man between 18 and 35 years old with type 1 diabetes. The sequenced material came from naive CD4+ T cells from blood. CDR3 region: CASSFGLAGNQETQYF. Here the CDR3 DNA reads TGTGCCAGCAGCTTCGGTCTAGCGGGGAACCAAGAGACCCAGTACTTC.